Sequencing of this T cell receptor (beta chain) was carried out in a study of cytomegalovirus exposure and HLA in healthy donors. Whole-study findings and limits: TRBV6-2, TRBV6-3 and other indistinguishable V segments were excluded. In an earlier analysis, most TCR beta V segments were productive about 87% or about 30% of the time.

Primers: 60 Vbeta forward and 13 Jbeta reverse. Libraries were prepared by immunoSEQ multiplex PCR; TCRdb keeps only in-frame clonotypes and omits some of them. Among about 120,000 clones listed, 80% were seen once. Trimming left V 3 bases short and J 2 bases short, with 7 bases between. The CDR3 loop spans 13 amino acids. The germline gives CDR1 MDHEN, CDR2 SYDVKM. Turning to this clone: As yet, its antigen is unknown.

The chain has TRBV28 and TRBJ1-1; D is unresolved. The TCR was taken from a man aged 25 to 45 in good health and CMV-seronegative. Sequenced input: PBMCs. The CDR3 bases are TGTGCCAGCAGTTTTGAGTCCAACACTGAAGCTTTCTTT. This gives the protein CASSFESNTEAFF.